Presented here are 32 T cell receptor beta chains from one specimen sequenced in a study of T-cell reconstitution after alpha-beta-depleted transplantation in children. Unique molecular identifiers were incorporated during preparation of the TCRbeta library. TCRdb itself ran the PCR reads through MiXCR, one entry per CDR3 protein. The sample carries 85,000 to 120,000 distinct CDR3 sequences, 7% to 8% recorded once. Sequencing used PBMCs, obtained before TCRalphabeta/CD19-depleted stem cell transplant. The receptors derive from a boy aged 2 to 9 with acute lymphoblastic leukemia, due to receive a stem cell transplant.

This clonotype showed up just a few times. The CDR3 reads CASSVGQGGQETQYF. The CDR3 DNA reads as TGTGCCAGCAGCGTCGGACAGGGGGGTCAAGAGACCCAGTACTTC. V and J are TRBV7-8 and TRBJ2-5; 10 bases agree with TRBD1. The V and J ends lost 5 bases and 2 bases, in that order; junction bases with no gene match: 5. The length of the CDR3 is 15 residues. CDR1 and CDR2 (germline): SGHVS, FQNEAQ.

This clonotype was counted many times. The CDR3 loop reads CATRTGKGYTF. The CDR3 DNA is TGTGCCACCCGGACAGGGAAGGGCTACACCTTC. The J gene is TRBJ1-2, the V gene TRBV2; TRBD1 agrees at 8 bases. J gave up 8 bases and V 10 bases, and 6 bases lay outside the gene matches. Germline V gene lookup returns CDR1 SNHLY and CDR2 FYNNEI. The CDR3 runs 11 residues. The variable domain in full, completed from reference TRBV2 and TRBJ1-2, reads EPEVTQTPSHQVTQMGQEVILRCVPISNHLYFYWYRQILGQKVEFLVSFYNNEISEKSEIFDDQFSVERPDGSNFTLKIRSTKLEDSAMYFCATRTGKGYTFGSGTRLTVV.

The J gene is TRBJ1-1, the V gene TRBV7-9; TRBD1 is a possible D gene (6 bases). V lost 1 base and J lost 4, with 16 bases in between. Per the germline V gene, CDR1 is SEHNR and CDR2 is FQNEAQ (reference sequence). This CDR3 region has 16 residues. CDR3 coding DNA: TGTGCCAGCAGCTTAGAAGACTGGACAGACTCCACTGAAGCTTTCTTT. Translated, it gives CASSLEDWTDSTEAFF.

The gene calls are TRBV7-2 and TRBJ2-1; 11 bases align to TRBD2. V lost 4 bases to trimming and J lost 5 bases; unmatched junction nucleotides: 13. Germline V CDR1 and CDR2: SGHTA, FQGNSA. The CDR3 extends over 18 amino acids. The CDR3 loop reads CASSSPLYSGGANNEQFF. CDR3 nucleotides: TGTGCCAGCAGCTCCCCCCTATATAGCGGGGGGGCCAACAATGAGCAGTTCTTC.

Concerning this clonotype: A much larger clone is a single base away; this may be a read error. The chain couples TRBV20-1 to TRBJ2-3; TRBD2 matches 12 bases. This CDR3 region has 15 residues. The V gene's germline CDR1 is DFQATT and CDR2 SNEGSKA (reference sequence). The junction had 10 bases not matched to a gene; V was cut back by 8 bases and J by 4 bases. CDR3 protein: CSTLSSGGASDTQYF. CDR3 DNA sequence: TGCAGTACTCTTTCTAGCGGGGGGGCCTCAGATACGCAGTATTTT.

This clonotype has a count of ten or more. The chain uses TRBV12-3 or TRBV12-4 and TRBJ1-1; D gene unclear. V gave up 6 bases and J gave up 1 base, with 9 bases separating them. The CDR3 has 13 amino acids. The CDR3 protein is CASSEFGNTEAFF. The CDR3 DNA is TGTGCCAGCAGCGAATTTGGGAACACTGAAGCTTTCTTT.

This clonotype occurred many times. The CDR3: CAIRDTAYEQYF. CDR3 nucleotide sequence: TGTGCCATCAGGGACACTGCCTACGAGCAGTACTTC. V gene TRBV10-3 combines with J gene TRBJ2-7; possible D gene TRBD1, 5 bases. This CDR3 is 12 amino acids long. Germline loops: CDR1 ENHRY, CDR2 SYGVKD. Trimming cost V 6 bases and J 2 bases, with 8 bases left between them.

This clonotype turned up a few times. The chain links TRBV27 to TRBJ1-5; D gene unclear. The CDR3 has 14 residues. Germline CDR1 reads MNHEY; CDR2 reads SMNVEV (reference sequence). Trimming removed 1 base at V and 9 bases at J, with 13 bases between. In DNA form, the CDR3 reads TGTGCCAGCAGTTTATTCCCTTCCACGGGGCCCCAGCATTTT. This codes for CASSLFPSTGPQHF.

This clonotype was recorded at least ten times. The chain joins TRBV6-2 or TRBV6-3 to TRBJ2-1, with TRBD1 matching over 9 bases. V shed 4 bases and J 7 bases; nucleotides not matched to a gene: 11. The CDR3 runs 16 residues. Germline V gives CDR1 MNHEY, CDR2 SVGEGT. In DNA form, the CDR3 reads TGTGCCAGCAGTTCGGCCGCGGGACAGGGTAAGAATGAGCAGTTCTTC. Translation: CASSSAAGQGKNEQFF.

The rearrangement uses TRBV20-1 and TRBJ2-3, with 11 bases fitting TRBD2. Trimming cost V 5 bases and J 3 bases; bases outside gene matches: 7. The length of the CDR3 is 15 residues. The germline V gene encodes CDR1 DFQATT and CDR2 SNEGSKA (reference sequence). The CDR3 DNA reads as TGCAGTGCTGTTAGCGGGGGGGATGGGACAGATACGCAGTATTTT. This codes for CSAVSGGDGTDTQYF.

This clonotype showed up many times. The chain carries TRBV4-1 and TRBJ1-4; D not certain. Per germline, CDR1 MGHRA and CDR2 YSYEKL. The CDR3 is 16 amino acids. V lost 0 bases and J 6 bases, leaving 14 bases between the germline ends. The chain's CDR3 is CASSQEGGWRDEKLFF. CDR3 nucleotides: TGCGCCAGCAGCCAAGAGGGAGGGTGGAGAGATGAAAAACTGTTTTTT.

Many counts were recorded for this clonotype. V gene TRBV7-2 combines with J gene TRBJ2-7; 11 nucleotides line up with TRBD2. V lost 5 bases and J lost 0; bases outside the gene matches: 3. The CDR3 totals 15 residues. Per the germline V gene, CDR1 is SGHTA and CDR2 is FQGNSA. CDR3 bases: TGTGCCAGCAGCCTTAGCGGGGGGGCCTCCTACGAGCAGTACTTC. Protein product: CASSLSGGASYEQYF.

This clonotype was seen a few times. The chain is built from TRBV15 and TRBJ1-4; TRBD1 aligns across 9 bases. CDR1 LNHNV and CDR2 YYDKDF come from the germline V gene (reference sequence). V dropped 3 bases and J dropped 7; count of bases not matched to a gene: 9. The CDR3 is made up of 16 amino acids. CDR3 bases: TGTGCCACCAGCAGGGAGTTGGGGACAGGGAGTGAAAAACTGTTTTTT. It encodes CATSRELGTGSEKLFF. The entire variable domain, with the rest obtained from reference TRBV15 and TRBJ1-4, is as follows: DAMVIQNPRYQVTQFGKPVTLSCSQTLNHNVMYWYQQKSSQAPKLLFHYYDKDFNNEADTPDNFQSRRPNTSFCFLDIRSPGLGDTAMYLCATSRELGTGSEKLFFGSGTQLSVL.

This clonotype came up many times. The gene calls are TRBV2 and TRBJ1-2; TRBD1 might be the D (6 bases). V was clipped by 0 bases and J by 5 bases, with 13 bases between them. CDR3 length equals 15 residues. Per germline, CDR1 SNHLY and CDR2 FYNNEI. The CDR3: CASSEAGTDSYGYTF. The DNA for the CDR3 is TGTGCCAGCAGTGAAGCGGGGACGGACAGTTATGGCTACACCTTC.

This clonotype was recorded many times. The chain uses TRBV12-3 or TRBV12-4 and TRBJ2-1, with 9 bases matching TRBD2. V shed 3 bases and J 6 bases; nucleotides not matched to a gene: 3. This CDR3 region has 14 residues. In DNA, the CDR3 is TGTGCCAGCAGTTTTGGCGGGGGGGCCAATGAGCAGTTCTTC. Translation: CASSFGGGANEQFF.

In its sample, this clonotype was seen many times. V is TRBV19 and J is TRBJ1-5, with TRBD1 matching over 7 bases. This CDR3 is built from 13 residues. Per germline, CDR1 LNHDA and CDR2 SQIVND (reference sequence). V trimming: 6 bases; J trimming: 5 bases; junction bases outside the gene matches: 4. This chain's CDR3 is CASSGTAYQPQHF. In nucleotides, the CDR3 is TGTGCCAGTAGCGGGACAGCTTATCAGCCCCAGCATTTT.

This clonotype was recorded a few times. This chain links TRBV6-1 with TRBJ1-2; D not resolved. Trimming took 2 bases from V and 4 from J, leaving 11 bases between them. The CDR3 runs 14 residues. CDR1 and CDR2 from the germline V gene are MNHNS and SASEGT. The CDR3 sequence is CASSERVGSYGYTF. The CDR3 DNA reads TGTGCCAGCAGTGAAAGGGTCGGGAGCTATGGCTACACCTTC.

This clonotype was recorded at least ten times. The V and J genes are TRBV27 and TRBJ1-1; D ambiguous. V lost 5 bases and J 0 bases, leaving 13 bases between the germline ends. CDR3 length: 15 amino acids. Germline CDR1 MNHEY, CDR2 SMNVEV (reference sequence). CDR3 nucleotides: TGTGCCAGCAGTCCTCTCACAGCGATGAACACTGAAGCTTTCTTT. Residues: CASSPLTAMNTEAFF.

This clonotype was seen at least ten times. The gene calls are TRBV12-3 or TRBV12-4 and TRBJ2-2, with D tentatively TRBD1 (8 bases). The ends were cut back, 6 bases at V and 6 bases at J, with 20 bases in the middle. CDR3 length equals 16 residues. The CDR3 protein is CASRITTGGEAGELFF. The CDR3, as DNA: TGTGCCAGCAGAATTACAACAGGGGGGGAGGCCGGGGAGCTGTTTTTT.

Ten or more counts support this clonotype. This chain links TRBV7-9 with TRBJ2-2; maybe TRBD1 (6 bases). Germline CDR1 SEHNR, CDR2 FQNEAQ (reference sequence). CDR3 size: 15 residues. V gave up 5 bases and J gave up 6 bases, with 16 bases separating them. CDR3 nucleotide sequence: TGTGCCAGCAGCCCTCCGACAGGACCGGCCGGGGAGCTGTTTTTT. Translated: CASSPPTGPAGELFF.

This clonotype was recorded a few times. The chain couples TRBV6-8 to TRBJ2-5, with D tentatively TRBD2 (5 bases). V dropped 2 bases and J dropped 5 bases, with 9 bases sitting between them. This CDR3 has 13 residues. Germline assignment: CDR1 MNHGY and CDR2 SAAAGT. The CDR3 spells CASSYERVETQYF. The CDR3 DNA reads TGTGCCAGCAGTTACGAGAGGGTGGAGACCCAGTACTTC.

This clonotype has ten or more counts. This sequence joins TRBV7-9 and TRBJ1-6, with D possibly being TRBD1 (5 bases). Trimming took 4 bases from V and 7 from J, leaving 11 bases between them. From germline, CDR1 is SEHNR and CDR2 FQNEAQ (reference sequence). This CDR3 is built from 14 residues. The CDR3 here is CASSSGRDNSPLHF. DNA of the CDR3: TGTGCCAGCAGCTCAGGGAGGGACAATTCACCCCTCCACTTT.

This clonotype was seen repeatedly, ten times or more. The chain uses TRBV6-6 and TRBJ2-7, with D possibly being TRBD1 (5 bases). CDR3 length equals 12 residues. V was pared by 2 bases and J by 6 bases, with 8 bases between. Germline V gives CDR1 MNHNY, CDR2 SVGAGI (reference sequence). CDR3 residues: CASSYGATEQYF. DNA for the CDR3: TGTGCCAGCAGTTACGGGGCAACCGAGCAGTACTTC.

Only a few counts were recorded for this clonotype. The chain employs TRBV7-8 and TRBJ1-1; D perhaps matches TRBD1 (5 bases). This CDR3 spans 16 amino acids. Germline loops: CDR1 SGHVS, CDR2 FQNEAQ. V lost 2 bases, J lost 5 bases, and 18 bases lay in between. CDR3 DNA sequence: TGTGCCAGCAGCTTAACCCCCCATAACGGGGGGACTGAAGCTTTCTTT. This encodes CASSLTPHNGGTEAFF.

A few counts support this clonotype. This chain links TRBV12-3 or TRBV12-4 with TRBJ2-5; D is unclear. V was shortened by 5 bases and J by 3 bases, with 10 bases between the two germline ends. The CDR3 covers 13 residues. CDR3 DNA: TGTGCCAGCAGTCCTCAGAGGAAAGAGACCCAGTACTTC. This translates into CASSPQRKETQYF.

The sample holds many counts of this clonotype. The gene calls are TRBV24-1 and TRBJ1-4; 11 bases match TRBD1. The CDR3 extends over 15 amino acids. With V trimmed by 9 bases and J by 1 base, 3 bases remained unmatched. Per the germline V gene, CDR1 is KGHDR and CDR2 is SFDVKD. The CDR3 protein is CATPGQGVTNEKLFF. The CDR3 DNA is TGTGCCACCCCGGGACAGGGGGTAACTAATGAAAAACTGTTTTTT.

The table lists this clonotype with a few counts. The rearrangement joins TRBV7-2 to TRBJ2-5, with a weak D call TRBD2 (5 bases). The germline V gene has CDR1 SGHTA and CDR2 FQGNSA. The CDR3 has 14 residues. V dropped 5 bases and J dropped 0 bases, with 10 bases sitting between them. The CDR3 DNA sequence: TGTGCCAGCAGCGTGGGCGGGTACCAAGAGACCCAGTACTTC. Translating it yields CASSVGGYQETQYF.

This clonotype was counted at least ten times. The chain employs TRBV27 and TRBJ1-2, with 9 bases that match TRBD1. CDR1 is MNHEY and CDR2 is SMNVEV in the germline V gene (reference sequence). The V segment lost 5 bases and the J segment 8 bases; nucleotides outside the gene matches: 15. The CDR3 sequence is 16 residues long. The CDR3 nucleotides are TGTGCCAGCAGTCTCAAACCGGGGACAGGGACTATCGGCTACACCTTC. Amino acid sequence: CASSLKPGTGTIGYTF.

This clonotype has a handful of counts. The gene calls are TRBV4-2 and TRBJ1-4; a weak D match, TRBD1 (6 bases). V lost 2 bases to trimming and J lost 4 bases, with 14 bases between them. The length of the CDR3 is 16 residues. Per germline, CDR1 LGHNA and CDR2 YNFKEQ. As DNA, the CDR3 is TGTGCCAGCAGCCAACCCACGGACAGTATTAATGAAAAACTGTTTTTT. The encoded protein is CASSQPTDSINEKLFF.

CDR3 nucleotides: TGTGCCTCCGGGGAAGATACGCAGTATTTT. Protein: CASGEDTQYF. The chain joins TRBV10-3 to TRBJ2-3, with D possibly TRBD2 on 5 matching bases. Trimming removed 11 bases from V and 5 bases from J, with 8 bases in between. Germline assignment: CDR1 ENHRY and CDR2 SYGVKD. CDR3 size: 10 residues.

This clonotype was seen repeatedly, ten times or more. This chain joins TRBV7-9 and TRBJ1-3; a possible D gene is TRBD1 (5 bases). The CDR3 runs 13 residues. The ends were cut back, 4 bases at V and 8 bases at J, with 12 bases in the middle. CDR1 and CDR2 from the germline V gene are SEHNR and FQNEAQ (reference sequence). CDR3 bases: TGTGCCAGCAGCTCCGGGGGAGGGGACACCATATATTTT. It translates to CASSSGGGDTIYF. The complete variable domain, with remaining parts taken from reference TRBV7-9 and TRBJ1-3, reads DTGVSQNPRHKITKRGQNVTFRCDPISEHNRLYWYRQTLGQGPEFLTYFQNEAQLEKSRLLSDRFSAERPKGSFSTLEIQRTEQGDSAMYLCASSSGGGDTIYFGEGSWLTVV.

This clonotype appeared a few times. This chain joins TRBV20-1 and TRBJ2-3; TRBD2 is a possible D gene (7 bases). Germline-derived CDR1 and CDR2 are DFQATT and SNEGSKA (reference sequence). Trimming left V 1 base short and J 4 bases short, with 15 bases between. This CDR3 comprises 15 residues. The CDR3, as DNA: TGCAGTGCTAGAGTAAGGGGGGGCAGGTCAGATACGCAGTATTTT. Translated, it gives CSARVRGGRSDTQYF.